This TCR beta chain was captured by sequencing in a study of T cell changes during pregnancy in multiple sclerosis. TCRdb keeps only in-frame clones here, not all; method: immunoSEQ multiplex PCR. The repertoire holds about 48,000 clones, with 85% to 95% as singletons. This sample comprised CD4+ T cells from peripheral blood mononuclear cells, obtained in the second trimester of pregnancy. This TCR was sampled from a female donor in good health, enrolled as a control in a pregnancy study.

The CDR3 DNA sequence: TGTGCCAGCACCCTAGGGGGGGAAGGCACAGATACGCAGTATTTT. Residues: CASTLGGEGTDTQYF. The chain couples TRBV2 to TRBJ2-3, with D maybe TRBD2 (7 bases). The germline CDR1 and CDR2 sequences are SNHLY and FYNNEI. The V end was cut by 7 bases, the J end by 1 base, with 15 bases between. This CDR3 spans 15 amino acids.